The 26 T cell receptor beta chains below come from one sample, sequenced in a study of T cell responses to AZD1222 COVID-19 vaccine. Method: immunoSEQ multiplex PCR; TCRdb's copy keeps in-frame clones and lacks some. Of about 150,000 clones in the sample, approximately 90% are singletons; the top ten hold 3% to 3.5%. Here the sequenced sample was peripheral blood, taken on day 0 of MenACWY control vaccination. Source of these receptors: an adult in good health.

This rearrangement joins TRBV3-1 (or the pseudogene TRBV3-2) to TRBJ1-2, with a possible D match to TRBD1 (5 bases). CDR1 is LGHDT, CDR2 YNNKEL, per germline (reference sequence). The CDR3 length is 14 residues. V shed 6 bases and J shed 2 bases, with 13 bases lying between them. The CDR3 DNA sequence: TGTGCCAGCAGGCCTGTGGGGGGAAACTATGGCTACACCTTC. Translating it yields CASRPVGGNYGYTF.

V gene TRBV7-3 combines with J gene TRBJ2-1; 9 nucleotides align to TRBD2. The CDR3 extends over 15 amino acids. Germline loops: CDR1 SGHTA, CDR2 FQGTGA. V was pared by 2 bases and J by 10 bases, with 9 bases of the junction left unmatched. The CDR3 here is CASSLRGSGRDEQFF. The CDR3 coding sequence is TGTGCCAGCAGCTTACGAGGTAGCGGGAGAGACGAGCAGTTCTTC.

V is TRBV7-8 and J is TRBJ1-2; maybe TRBD1 (5 bases). The CDR3 loop spans 15 amino acids. Deletions cut 5 bases from V and 3 bases from J, with 16 bases between. Per germline, CDR1 SGHVS and CDR2 FQNEAQ. CDR3 residues: CASSLRTRTDYGYTF. The CDR3 region has the DNA TGTGCCAGCAGCCTCAGGACAAGGACGGACTATGGCTACACCTTC.

This chain connects TRBV18 to TRBJ2-7; 10 bases map to TRBD1. CDR3 length: 15 residues. Germline V lookup: CDR1 KGHSH, CDR2 LQKENI. V lost 2 bases and J lost 5; bases outside the gene matches: 6. The chain's CDR3 is CASSPSSTGGDEQYF. Written as DNA, the CDR3 is TGTGCCAGCTCACCATCGTCGACAGGGGGCGACGAGCAGTACTTC. Supplemented by reference TRBV18 and TRBJ2-7, the full variable domain reads NAGVMQNPRHLVRRRGQEARLRCSPMKGHSHVYWYRQLPEEGLKFMVYLQKENIIDESGMPKERFSAEFPKEGPSILRIQQVVRGDSAAYFCASSPSSTGGDEQYFGPGTRLTVT.

The chain couples TRBV4-2 to TRBJ2-2; no clear D gene. CDR3 size: 16 residues. Trimming left V 0 bases short and J 1 base short, with 9 bases between. CDR1 LGHNA and CDR2 YNFKEQ come from the germline V gene. CDR3 DNA: TGTGCCAGCAGCCAAGAGGGGATGAGGAACACCGGGGAGCTGTTTTTT. This encodes CASSQEGMRNTGELFF.

The chain joins TRBV7-2 to TRBJ2-5; TRBD1 matches at 8 bases. Trimming took 4 bases from V and 4 from J; bases not matched to a gene: 2. CDR1 SGHTA and CDR2 FQGNSA come from the germline V gene. The CDR3 sequence is 13 residues long. CDR3 sequence (DNA): TGTGCCAGCAGCTCAGGGGGCAGAGAGACCCAGTACTTC. It encodes CASSSGGRETQYF.

The rearrangement links TRBV5-1 to TRBJ2-3; TRBD1 matches at 10 bases. This CDR3 has 16 amino acids. Per germline, CDR1 SGHRS and CDR2 YFSETQ. The V segment lost 1 base and the J segment 11 bases; nucleotides outside the gene matches: 13. CDR3 loop: CASSLTPKGQGMVQYF. CDR3 sequence (DNA): TGCGCCAGCAGCTTGACACCGAAGGGACAGGGGATGGTGCAGTATTTT.

The CDR3 region is CASSYKGVNEKLFF. The CDR3 bases are TGTGCCAGCAGCTACAAAGGAGTGAATGAAAAACTGTTTTTT. The rearrangement uses TRBV5-6 and TRBJ1-4; D remains unclear. CDR1 and CDR2 (germline): SGHDT, YYEEEE. Deletions cut 3 bases from V and 5 bases from J, with 11 bases between. The CDR3 is made up of 14 amino acids.

This clone has a handful of counts. The rearrangement uses TRBV27 and TRBJ2-4, with D possibly TRBD1 on 5 matching bases. V lost 0 bases to trimming and J lost 7 bases, with 19 bases between them. CDR3 length equals 17 residues. Germline assignment: CDR1 MNHEY and CDR2 SMNVEV (reference sequence). The CDR3 sequence is CASSLSILGQGENIQYF. CDR3 DNA sequence: TGTGCCAGCAGTTTATCCATTCTTGGGCAGGGTGAGAACATTCAGTACTTC.

The V call is TRBV19, the J call TRBJ1-5; D unclear. CDR3 length equals 15 residues. V was cut by 4 bases and J by 4 bases, with 14 bases left in between. Germline CDR1 is LNHDA and CDR2 is SQIVND (reference sequence). The CDR3: CASSKTGVRNQPQHF. CDR3 coding DNA: TGTGCCAGTAGTAAGACCGGGGTCCGGAATCAGCCCCAGCATTTT.

This rearrangement joins TRBV11-1 to TRBJ2-5, with D uncertain. Germline CDR1 and CDR2: SGHAT and FQDESV (reference sequence). The ends were cut back, 1 base at V and 6 bases at J, with 9 bases in the middle. This CDR3 has 13 residues. CDR3 coding DNA: TGTGCCAGCAGCTTAGAGCACTCAAAGACCCAGTACTTC. Translating gives CASSLEHSKTQYF.

The chain recombines TRBV5-4 with TRBJ1-2; 7 bases line up with TRBD1. The trim removed 0 bases at V and 5 bases at J, leaving 1 base unmatched. The germline CDR1 and CDR2 sequences are SGHNT and YYREEE (reference sequence). The CDR3 consists of 13 residues. CDR3 in DNA: TGTGCCAGCAGCTTGGACAGGGGATATGGCTACACCTTC. Translating it yields CASSLDRGYGYTF. The entire variable domain, with the rest obtained from reference TRBV5-4 and TRBJ1-2, is as follows: ETGVTQSPTHLIKTRGQQVTLRCSSQSGHNTVSWYQQALGQGPQFIFQYYREEENGRGNFPPRFSGLQFPNYSSELNVNALELDDSALYLCASSLDRGYGYTFGSGTRLTVV.

Only a few counts were recorded for this clone. The rearrangement joins TRBV11-2 to TRBJ1-1; D is uncertain. The V gene's germline CDR1 is SGHAT and CDR2 FQNNGV. V was shortened by 7 bases and J by 0 bases, with 3 bases between the two germline ends. The CDR3 is 11 amino acids. CDR3 loop: CASTMNTEAFF. The CDR3 coding sequence is TGTGCCAGCACCATGAACACTGAAGCTTTCTTT.

This chain uses TRBV9 with TRBJ1-1; D possibly corresponds to TRBD1 (6 bases). V shed 5 bases and J shed 0 bases, with 8 bases lying between them. CDR1 SGDLS and CDR2 YYNGEE come from the germline V gene. This CDR3 contains 13 residues. The CDR3 loop is CASSRDMNTEAFF. The CDR3 region has the DNA TGTGCCAGCAGTCGGGACATGAACACTGAAGCTTTCTTT.

This chain joins TRBV27 and TRBJ1-2; 11 bases align to TRBD1. With V trimmed by 5 bases and J by 8 bases, 7 bases remained unmatched. CDR1 and CDR2 from the germline V gene are MNHEY and SMNVEV (reference sequence). The CDR3 has 14 residues. Here the CDR3 DNA reads TGTGCCAGCAGTCTAGGACAGGGGGCGCGGGGCTACACCTTC. It yields the protein CASSLGQGARGYTF.

The V gene is TRBV5-1, the J gene TRBJ1-1, with D perhaps matching TRBD1 (6 bases). V was shortened by 1 base and J by 5 bases, with 12 bases between the two germline ends. This CDR3 has 14 amino acids. Germline loops: CDR1 SGHRS, CDR2 YFSETQ. CDR3 sequence: CASSLSGGRTEAFF. DNA of the CDR3: TGCGCCAGCAGCTTGTCGGGGGGCAGGACTGAAGCTTTCTTT.

V and J are TRBV20-1 and TRBJ1-5; D not resolved. Germline assignment: CDR1 DFQATT and CDR2 SNEGSKA (reference sequence). CDR3 length: 15 residues. Trimming removed 3 bases at V and 1 base at J, with 13 bases between. The CDR3 region is CSASGVGESNQPQHF. The CDR3, as DNA: TGCAGTGCTAGTGGTGTTGGTGAAAGCAATCAGCCCCAGCATTTT.

This sequence joins TRBV7-2 and TRBJ1-4; tentatively, D is TRBD1 (5 bases). Trimming stripped 5 bases from V and 8 bases from J, with 12 bases between. In germline, CDR1 is SGHTA, CDR2 FQGNSA. The CDR3 contains 13 residues. CDR3 region: CASSRDLGEKLFF. The DNA for the CDR3 is TGTGCCAGCAGCCGGGACCTGGGGGAAAAACTGTTTTTT.

CDR3 nucleotides: TGTGCCAGCAGCTTACGCCTAGAGGGGGCGCAGAATAATGAAAAACTGTTTTTT. This translates into CASSLRLEGAQNNEKLFF. The V gene is TRBV11-2, the J gene TRBJ1-4; 7 nucleotides align to TRBD1. Trimming at V came to 2 bases and at J to 4 bases, leaving 13 bases not matched to a gene. Germline values: CDR1 SGHAT, CDR2 FQNNGV. The CDR3 contains 18 residues.

In this sample, this clone turned up once. The chain is built from TRBV19 and TRBJ2-2; D could derive from TRBD1 or TRBD2 (6 bases each). CDR3 length equals 15 residues. Germline values: CDR1 LNHDA, CDR2 SQIVND (reference sequence). The V end lost 5 bases, the J end lost 6 bases, and 16 bases lay between the germline ends. CDR3 nucleotide sequence: TGTGCCAGTAGTCAACCCGGGGGCGCGGCCGGGGAGCTGTTTTTT. It yields the protein CASSQPGGAAGELFF.

This clone has just a few counts. The CDR3 reads CASRVQGPNTEAFF. CDR3 nucleotides: TGTGCCAGCAGGGTGCAGGGGCCCAACACTGAAGCTTTCTTT. This chain links TRBV6-4 with TRBJ1-1, with D possibly being TRBD1 (6 bases). This CDR3 is 14 amino acids long. V was trimmed by 6 bases and J by 2 bases, leaving 13 bases between them. CDR1 is MRHNA and CDR2 is SNTAGT in the germline V gene.

V is TRBV2 and J is TRBJ1-6; TRBD1 aligns across 8 bases. From germline, CDR1 is SNHLY and CDR2 FYNNEI. Unmatched junction bases numbered 4, after V lost 6 bases and J lost 0 bases. The CDR3 consists of 16 residues. CDR3 loop: CASSRDRNSYNSPLHF. The CDR3 coding sequence is TGTGCCAGCAGCAGGGACAGGAACTCCTATAATTCACCCCTCCACTTT.

The genes are TRBV6-5 and TRBJ1-1; no clear D. The CDR3 runs 14 residues. Germline values: CDR1 MNHEY, CDR2 SVGAGI. Trimming pared 0 bases from V and 5 bases from J, leaving 10 bases between. CDR3 amino acids: CASSYSRVGTEAFF. Here the CDR3 DNA reads TGTGCCAGCAGTTACTCACGGGTAGGGACTGAAGCTTTCTTT.

This chain uses TRBV18 with TRBJ2-7; 9 bases align to TRBD1. V lost 3 bases and J lost 5; bases outside the gene matches: 5. This CDR3 spans 14 amino acids. CDR1 is KGHSH and CDR2 is LQKENI in the germline V gene. The DNA of the CDR3 is TGTGCCAGCTCACCGCGGACAGGGGAAAACGAGCAGTACTTC. Translating it yields CASSPRTGENEQYF.

The V and J genes are TRBV7-2 and TRBJ1-4; D is perhaps TRBD1 (6 bases). This CDR3 is 19 amino acids long. V was trimmed by 3 bases and J by 2 bases, leaving 22 bases between them. Germline V lookup: CDR1 SGHTA, CDR2 FQGNSA. The DNA of the CDR3 is TGTGCCAGCAGCTTTTCCGGGAGGGAGGCAGGGGAGACTAATGAAAAACTGTTTTTT. Its protein is CASSFSGREAGETNEKLFF.

The chain carries TRBV7-9 and TRBJ2-7; D not certain. The CDR3 length is 15 residues. V lost 0 bases and J 0 bases, leaving 9 bases between the germline ends. Germline CDR1 SEHNR, CDR2 FQNEAQ (reference sequence). CDR3 sequence (DNA): TGTGCCAGCAGCTTAGCGCGCGAGAGCTCCTACGAGCAGTACTTC. Residues: CASSLARESSYEQYF.